One sample yielded the 24 T cell receptor beta chains listed below, sequenced in a study of chemoradiotherapy in HPV16-positive cancers. Measured with immunoSEQ multiplex PCR; TCRdb has only the in-frame clones, and not every one. This table holds approximately 15,000 clones, about four fifths found once. This material was obtained from a patient who underwent chemoradiotherapy. The source of these receptors is a human donor with HPV-associated anogenital cancer.

The chain carries TRBV4-1 and TRBJ2-4; the D is unclear. Trimming stripped 7 bases from V and 2 bases from J, with 15 bases between. CDR1 and CDR2 from the germline V gene are MGHRA and YSYEKL. The CDR3 runs 15 residues. In DNA, the CDR3 is TGCGCCAGCACCTACAGCCTGGGATCCAAAAACATTCAGTACTTC. This translates into CASTYSLGSKNIQYF.

A few counts support this clone. The chain couples TRBV7-9 to TRBJ1-3; unclear D gene. CDR3 size: 13 residues. The germline CDR1 and CDR2 sequences are SEHNR and FQNEAQ (reference sequence). V lost 0 bases and J 16 bases, leaving 16 bases between the germline ends. This chain's CDR3 is CASSLAFRGTLYF. The DNA for the CDR3 is TGTGCCAGCAGCTTAGCGTTTCGGGGTACCCTTTATTTT.

This chain connects TRBV5-1 to TRBJ2-2, with D perhaps TRBD2 (5 bases). The CDR3 contains 14 residues. Germline CDR1 is SGHRS and CDR2 is YFSETQ. The ends were cut back, 7 bases at V and 0 bases at J, with 10 bases in the middle. CDR3 loop: CASLSGTNTGELFF. The DNA for the CDR3 is TGCGCCAGCTTGTCGGGGACGAACACCGGGGAGCTGTTTTTT.

The J gene is TRBJ2-6, the V gene TRBV5-1, with 7 bases that match TRBD1. Germline CDR1 reads SGHRS; CDR2 reads YFSETQ. V dropped 0 bases and J dropped 2; count of bases not matched to a gene: 11. This CDR3 has 19 amino acids. For the CDR3, the DNA is TGCGCCAGCAGCTTGGTTTCGGGCAGGGGGTCACCTGGGGCCAACGTCCTGACTTTC. This translates into CASSLVSGRGSPGANVLTF.

The rearrangement uses TRBV6-4 and TRBJ2-7; D perhaps matches TRBD1 (5 bases). The CDR3 spans 13 residues. Germline V gene data show CDR1 as MRHNA and CDR2 as SNTAGT. Trimming removed 7 bases at V and 0 bases at J, with 10 bases between. CDR3 protein: CASTRVSSYEQYF. DNA for the CDR3: TGTGCCAGCACCAGGGTTTCCTCCTACGAGCAGTACTTC.

The chain employs TRBV10-1 and TRBJ2-1, with 7 bases fitting TRBD1. The length of the CDR3 is 13 residues. V trimming: 3 bases; J trimming: 11 bases; junction bases outside the gene matches: 7. In germline, CDR1 is WNHNN, CDR2 SYGVQD (reference sequence). The CDR3 protein is CASSDAQGEKQFF. The DNA of the CDR3 is TGCGCCAGCAGTGATGCCCAGGGGGAGAAGCAGTTCTTC.

The V and J genes are TRBV27 and TRBJ2-7; D remains ambiguous. Germline values: CDR1 MNHEY, CDR2 SMNVEV (reference sequence). The length of the CDR3 is 14 residues. Trimming took 3 bases from V and 0 from J, leaving 9 bases between them. CDR3 in DNA: TGTGCCAGCAGTTTTTTCGGCGGCTCCTACGAGCAGTACTTC. It yields the protein CASSFFGGSYEQYF.

The V gene is TRBV20-1, the J gene TRBJ1-1; 7 nucleotides agree with TRBD1. V shed 5 bases and J 5 bases; nucleotides not matched to a gene: 2. From germline, CDR1 is DFQATT and CDR2 SNEGSKA (reference sequence). This CDR3 is built from 11 residues. CDR3 nucleotide sequence: TGCAGTGCTGACAGGGAAACTGAAGCTTTCTTT. Its translation: CSADRETEAFF.

The chain uses TRBV20-1 and TRBJ2-1; D is unresolved. The CDR3 runs to 11 residues. The V gene lost 0 bases and the J gene lost 3 bases, with 0 bases spanning the gap. The germline gives CDR1 DFQATT, CDR2 SNEGSKA (reference sequence). This CDR3 is CSARDYNEQFF. The DNA of the CDR3 is TGCAGTGCTAGAGACTACAATGAGCAGTTCTTC.

J is TRBJ2-5 and V is TRBV30; 12 nucleotides align to TRBD2. CDR1 and CDR2 from the germline V gene are GTSNPN and SVGIG (reference sequence). Losses at the gene ends were 4 bases for V and 14 bases for J; bases not matched to a gene: 5. This CDR3 comprises 11 residues. The chain's CDR3 is CAWTSSGRVYF. The CDR3 nucleotides are TGTGCCTGGACATCTAGCGGGAGGGTTTACTTC.

This rearrangement joins TRBV19 to TRBJ1-1, with a tentative D call TRBD1 (6 bases). The germline V and J ends were trimmed by 3 bases and 5 bases, with 13 bases remaining between them. There are 14 residues in the CDR3. Germline assignment: CDR1 LNHDA and CDR2 SQIVND (reference sequence). The CDR3 coding sequence is TGTGCCAGTAGTATCAGGGGTGTGTTGACTGAAGCTTTCTTT. The encoded protein is CASSIRGVLTEAFF.

The rearrangement uses TRBV6-5 and TRBJ2-1; D possibly corresponds to TRBD2 (5 bases). From germline, CDR1 is MNHEY and CDR2 SVGAGI. The ends were cut back, 5 bases at V and 1 base at J, with 12 bases in the middle. The length of the CDR3 is 15 residues. The CDR3, as DNA: TGTGCCAGCAGTGCAACACTAGGTTCCTACAATGAGCAGTTCTTC. It specifies CASSATLGSYNEQFF.

The gene calls are TRBV5-1 and TRBJ1-4, with D possibly TRBD1 on 6 matching bases. The CDR3 has 14 residues. The V end lost 4 bases, the J end lost 6 bases, and 13 bases lay between the germline ends. Looked up from germline, CDR1 is SGHRS and CDR2 is YFSETQ. CDR3: CASSPIQGDEKLFF. CDR3 in DNA: TGCGCCAGCAGCCCAATACAGGGTGATGAAAAACTGTTTTTT.

This clone was picked up one time. The V call is TRBV2, the J call TRBJ2-3; D is perhaps TRBD1 or TRBD2 (6 bases each). The germline V gene has CDR1 SNHLY and CDR2 FYNNEI. V shed 7 bases and J shed 3 bases, with 14 bases lying between them. CDR3 length: 14 amino acids. Here the CDR3 DNA reads TGTGCCAGCACCAGGGGAGGAGGGACAGATACGCAGTATTTT. This gives the protein CASTRGGGTDTQYF.

J is TRBJ2-2 and V is TRBV6-6; no reliable D call. V was cut by 7 bases and J by 6 bases, with 12 bases left in between. The CDR3 runs to 13 residues. The germline CDR1 and CDR2 sequences are MNHNY and SVGAGI (reference sequence). CDR3 protein: CASKSKVAGELFF. CDR3 DNA sequence: TGTGCCAGCAAAAGTAAGGTTGCCGGGGAGCTGTTTTTT.

This chain joins TRBV18 and TRBJ2-7; 10 nucleotides match TRBD2. The germline V gene has CDR1 KGHSH and CDR2 LQKENI. With 0 bases clipped from V and 6 bases from J, the junction kept 5 bases outside the gene matches. This CDR3 contains 15 residues. CDR3 protein: CASSPPSGRASEQYF. CDR3 nucleotides: TGTGCCAGCTCACCACCCAGCGGGAGGGCCTCCGAGCAGTACTTC.

The chain employs TRBV29-1 and TRBJ2-5; no clear D. The CDR3 loop spans 15 amino acids. The germline CDR1 and CDR2 sequences are SQVTM and ANQGSEA. V was pared by 1 base and J by 5 bases, with 17 bases between. The CDR3 DNA sequence: TGCAGCGTTGAAGGGCTCCACCAACATAAGGAGACCCAGTACTTC. It encodes CSVEGLHQHKETQYF.

V is TRBV13 and J is TRBJ2-5; D not resolved. Trimming left V 0 bases short and J 3 bases short, with 5 bases between. CDR1 PRHDT and CDR2 FYEKMQ come from the germline V gene (reference sequence). The CDR3 covers 13 residues. CDR3 sequence (DNA): TGTGCCAGCAGCTTAGGCGACGAAGAGACCCAGTACTTC. Encoded protein: CASSLGDEETQYF.

CDR3 loop: CASSPSGSGSYEQYF. The CDR3 DNA follows: TGTGCCAGCAGTCCTAGCGGGAGCGGCTCCTACGAGCAGTACTTC. The genes are TRBV13 and TRBJ2-7; TRBD2 matches 10 bases. CDR3 size: 15 residues. V lost 6 bases and J lost 0; bases outside the gene matches: 5. CDR1 and CDR2 from the germline V gene are PRHDT and FYEKMQ (reference sequence).

J is TRBJ1-2 and V is TRBV18; D is uncertain. V was shortened by 2 bases and J by 0 bases, with 7 bases between the two germline ends. CDR1 is KGHSH, CDR2 LQKENI, per germline. The CDR3 runs 14 residues. The CDR3 DNA is TGTGCCAGCTCACCAGATAGGGCTAACTATGGCTACACCTTC. As protein: CASSPDRANYGYTF.

V and J are TRBV5-5 and TRBJ2-1, with 9 nucleotides matching TRBD2. CDR3 length: 16 amino acids. Germline V CDR1 and CDR2: SGHKS, YYEKEE (reference sequence). Trimming cost V 4 bases and J 5 bases; bases outside gene matches: 10. The CDR3 loop reads CASSPRAGGGHNEQFF. CDR3 nucleotides: TGTGCCAGCAGCCCAAGAGCGGGAGGAGGGCACAATGAGCAGTTCTTC.

V gene TRBV20-1 combines with J gene TRBJ2-7; no definite D call. The CDR3 is made up of 11 amino acids. V gave up 1 base and J gave up 6 bases, with 7 bases separating them. CDR1 is DFQATT and CDR2 is SNEGSKA in the germline V gene (reference sequence). CDR3 loop: CSARVGIEQYF. CDR3 nucleotide sequence: TGCAGTGCTAGAGTAGGAATCGAGCAGTACTTC.

The chain uses TRBV27 and TRBJ2-5, with 7 nucleotides matching TRBD2. The CDR3 runs to 13 residues. The germline V gene has CDR1 MNHEY and CDR2 SMNVEV (reference sequence). The junction had 4 bases not matched to a gene; V was cut back by 4 bases and J by 5 bases. The CDR3 bases are TGTGCCAGCAGTTGGGGGGGATTGGAGACCCAGTACTTC. Translation gives CASSWGGLETQYF.

This clone turned up a few times. The V and J genes are TRBV30 and TRBJ2-2, with 10 bases matching TRBD2. CDR3 length equals 14 residues. Germline CDR1 and CDR2: GTSNPN and SVGIG (reference sequence). J gave up 3 bases and V 3 bases, and 1 base lay outside the gene matches. CDR3 sequence: CAWRAGGYTGELFF. CDR3 DNA: TGTGCCTGGAGAGCGGGAGGGTACACCGGGGAGCTGTTTTTT. Full variable domain (rest looked up from reference TRBV30 and TRBJ2-2): SQTIHQWPATLVQPVGSPLSLECTVEGTSNPNLYWYRQAAGRGLQLLFYSVGIGQISSEVPQNLSASRPQDRQFILSSKKLLLSDSGFYLCAWRAGGYTGELFFGEGSRLTVL.